This entry features one T cell receptor beta chain sequence. Libraries were prepared by immunoSEQ multiplex PCR; TCRdb keeps only in-frame clonotypes and omits some of them. The sample shows 20,000 or so clones, 75% to 90% of them seen only once. The data stem from a study of T cell changes during pregnancy in multiple sclerosis. Germline lookup yields CDR1 PRHDT and CDR2 FYEKMQ (reference sequence). V was shortened by 4 bases and J by 5 bases, with 15 bases between the two germline ends. The CDR3 runs to 14 residues. Specimen: CD8+ T cells from peripheral blood mononuclear cells, collected in the third trimester of pregnancy. The gene calls are TRBV13 and TRBJ2-7, with D perhaps matching TRBD1 (6 bases). The clonotype comes from a female donor in good health, enrolled as a control in a pregnancy study. CDR3 coding DNA: TGTGCCAGCAGCTCGGACAGTGATAGGGACGAGCAGTACTTC. It is translated as CASSSDSDRDEQYF.